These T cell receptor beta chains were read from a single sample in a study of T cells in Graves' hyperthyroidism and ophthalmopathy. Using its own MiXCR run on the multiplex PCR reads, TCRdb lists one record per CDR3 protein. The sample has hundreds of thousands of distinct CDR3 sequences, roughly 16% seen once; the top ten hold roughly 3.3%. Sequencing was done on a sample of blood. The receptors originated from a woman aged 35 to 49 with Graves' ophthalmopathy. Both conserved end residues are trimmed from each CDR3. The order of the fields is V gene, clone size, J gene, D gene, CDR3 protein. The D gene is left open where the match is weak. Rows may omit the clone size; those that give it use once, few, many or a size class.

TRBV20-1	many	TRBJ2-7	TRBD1	SARDRGLREQY
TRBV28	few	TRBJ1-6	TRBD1	ASRTTGGVQSPLH
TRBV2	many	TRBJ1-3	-	ASSDQGQTGNTIY
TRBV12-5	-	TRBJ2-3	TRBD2	ASGLDPKGGEY
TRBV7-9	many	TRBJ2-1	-	ASSSGGISNEQF
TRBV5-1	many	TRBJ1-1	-	ASSLGGIEAF
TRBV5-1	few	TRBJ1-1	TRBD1	ASSLGDSRGTEAF
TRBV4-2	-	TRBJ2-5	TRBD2	ASSHSGTSGGGQETQY
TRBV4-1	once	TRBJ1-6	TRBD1	ASSQVYLGQGLYNSPLH
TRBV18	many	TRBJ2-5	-	ASSPPDREETQY
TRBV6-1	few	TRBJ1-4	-	ASSKGNGLHLEKLF
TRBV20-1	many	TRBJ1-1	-	SAIPRPTEAF
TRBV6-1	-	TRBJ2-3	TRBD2	ASRTSVTDTQY
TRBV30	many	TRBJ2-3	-	AWTGGVTTDTQY
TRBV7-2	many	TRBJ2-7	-	ASSLALAEGTYEQY
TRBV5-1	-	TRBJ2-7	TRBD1	ASSWDSRSPYEQY
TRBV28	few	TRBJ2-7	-	ASSLRAVGEQY
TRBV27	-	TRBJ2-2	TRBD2	ASKSVLAGETGELF
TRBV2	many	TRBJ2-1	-	ASSPWISSYNEQF
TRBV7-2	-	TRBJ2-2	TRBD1	ASSLRDRRTGELF
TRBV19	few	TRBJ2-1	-	ASSMGGSDEQF
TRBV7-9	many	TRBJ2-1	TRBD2	ASSLQWTRFYNEQF
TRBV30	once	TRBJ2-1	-	AWSGRGEQF
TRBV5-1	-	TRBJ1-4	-	ASTRGGMENEKLF
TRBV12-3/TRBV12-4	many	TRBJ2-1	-	ASSYGDEQF
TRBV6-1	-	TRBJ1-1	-	ASSEAGHKEAF
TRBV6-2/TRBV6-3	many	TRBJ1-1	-	ASSYPDGFRVRTNTEAF
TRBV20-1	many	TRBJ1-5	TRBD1	SARRDSNQPQH
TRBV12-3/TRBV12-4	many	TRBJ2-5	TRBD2	ASRTSGRVGKKTQY
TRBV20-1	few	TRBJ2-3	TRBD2	SASGGSELPDTQY
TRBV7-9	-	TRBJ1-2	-	ASSQGHWDYGYT
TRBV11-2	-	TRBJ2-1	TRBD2	ASSHWTSENNEQF
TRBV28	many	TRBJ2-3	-	ASSSPGSAEMNTQY
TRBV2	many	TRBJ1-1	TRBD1	ASRGQGMNTEAF
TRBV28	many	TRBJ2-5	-	ASSYPGPQPGETQY
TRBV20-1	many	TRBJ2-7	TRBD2	SASPASGGSYEQY